This T cell receptor (beta chain) was identified during a study of blood T cell repertoires in COVID-19. Study in general: PBMCs, B-cell-depleted T cells, or T cells provided the cDNA or gDNA that made up the material.

V gave up 7 bases and J gave up 0 bases; unmatched junction bases: 3. The CDR3 totals 13 residues. Germline-derived CDR1 and CDR2 are SQVTM and ANQGSEA. Clones were sequenced by immunoSEQ multiplex PCR, and TCRdb holds only the in-frame ones, with some missing. The data hold 120,000 to 150,000 clones, with around 84% observed a single time. Sequenced: peripheral blood. The clonotype originates from a human donor in a cohort sampled during active COVID-19. The chain links TRBV29-1 to TRBJ2-7, with 10 bases lining up with TRBD1. The CDR3 region has the DNA TGCAGCGCTGGGACAGGGGACTCCTACGAGCAGTACTTC. Its protein is CSAGTGDSYEQYF.